This T cell receptor beta chain was retrieved from a study of siplizumab effects on memory and regulatory T cells. Study outcomes and limitations: Naive T cells appeared more diverse than memory cells and seemed to be major alloresponse contributors. Few alloreactive clones mapped to unstimulated subsets.

Assay: immunoSEQ multiplex PCR; the TCRdb copy retains only in-frame clones and omits some. The table has more than 85,000 clones, roughly nine tenths seen once. Remarks on this clone: The antigen is not known.

V lost 2 bases, J lost 8 bases, and 14 bases stayed unmatched. CDR3 length: 17 residues. Germline CDR1 SNHLY, CDR2 FYNNEI. V is TRBV2 and J is TRBJ1-2, with 10 bases identical to TRBD1. The specimen sequenced was Tregs sorted from blood. The source is a human donor in good health. The CDR3 loop reads CASSELSTRQGAGGYTF. The CDR3 bases are TGTGCCAGCAGTGAATTGTCTACGCGACAGGGGGCGGGCGGCTACACCTTC. Drawing the rest from reference TRBV2 and TRBJ1-2, the complete variable domain is EPEVTQTPSHQVTQMGQEVILRCVPISNHLYFYWYRQILGQKVEFLVSFYNNEISEKSEIFDDQFSVERPDGSNFTLKIRSTKLEDSAMYFCASSELSTRQGAGGYTFGSGTRLTVV.